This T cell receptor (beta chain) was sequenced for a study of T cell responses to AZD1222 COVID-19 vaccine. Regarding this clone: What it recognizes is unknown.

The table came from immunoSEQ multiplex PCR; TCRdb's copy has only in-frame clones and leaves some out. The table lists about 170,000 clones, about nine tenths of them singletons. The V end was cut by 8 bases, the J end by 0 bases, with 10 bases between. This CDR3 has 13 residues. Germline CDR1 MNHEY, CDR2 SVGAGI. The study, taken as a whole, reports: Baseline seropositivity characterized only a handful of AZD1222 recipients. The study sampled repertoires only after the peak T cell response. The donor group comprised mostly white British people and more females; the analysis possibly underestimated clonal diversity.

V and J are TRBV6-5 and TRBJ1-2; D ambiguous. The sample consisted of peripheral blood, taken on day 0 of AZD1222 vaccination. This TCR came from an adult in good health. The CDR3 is CASDPRSNYGYTF. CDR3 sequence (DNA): TGTGCCAGCGACCCGAGGTCTAACTATGGCTACACCTTC.